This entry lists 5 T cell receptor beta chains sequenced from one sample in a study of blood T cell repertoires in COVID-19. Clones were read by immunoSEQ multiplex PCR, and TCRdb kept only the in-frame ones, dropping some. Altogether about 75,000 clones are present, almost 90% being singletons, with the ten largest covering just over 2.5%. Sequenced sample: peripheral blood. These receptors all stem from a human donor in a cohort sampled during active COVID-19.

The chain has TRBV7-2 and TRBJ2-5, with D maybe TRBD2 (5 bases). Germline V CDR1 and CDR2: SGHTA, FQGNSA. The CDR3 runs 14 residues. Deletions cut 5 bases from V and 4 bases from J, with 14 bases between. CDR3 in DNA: TGTGCCAGCAGCAAACTAGTAATCGGAGAGACCCAGTACTTC. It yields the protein CASSKLVIGETQYF.

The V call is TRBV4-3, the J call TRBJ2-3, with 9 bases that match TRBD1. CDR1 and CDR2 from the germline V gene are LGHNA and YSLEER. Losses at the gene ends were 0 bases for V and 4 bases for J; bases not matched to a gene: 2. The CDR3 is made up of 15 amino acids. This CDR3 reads CASSQEQGAADTQYF. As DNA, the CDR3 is TGCGCCAGCAGCCAAGAACAGGGGGCGGCAGATACGCAGTATTTT.

In DNA form, the CDR3 reads TGTGCCAGCAGTCGCGGGGGGGCACATGATACGCAGTATTTT. Translated: CASSRGGAHDTQYF. The chain employs TRBV6-5 and TRBJ2-3; 9 nucleotides line up with TRBD2. The CDR3 is 14 amino acids. Trimming at V came to 5 bases and at J to 6 bases, leaving 6 bases not matched to a gene. CDR1 MNHEY and CDR2 SVGAGI come from the germline V gene.

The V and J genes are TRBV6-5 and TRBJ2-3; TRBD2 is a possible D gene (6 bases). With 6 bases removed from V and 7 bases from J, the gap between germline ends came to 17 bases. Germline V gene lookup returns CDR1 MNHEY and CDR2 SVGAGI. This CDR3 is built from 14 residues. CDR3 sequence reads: CASREGGAGNTQYF. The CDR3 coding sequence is TGTGCCAGCAGAGAGGGAGGCGCAGGAAATACGCAGTATTTT.

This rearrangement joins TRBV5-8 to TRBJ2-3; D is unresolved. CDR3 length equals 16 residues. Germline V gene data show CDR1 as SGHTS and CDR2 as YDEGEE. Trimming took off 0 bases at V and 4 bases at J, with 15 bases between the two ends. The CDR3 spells CASSLGSGFPPDTQYF. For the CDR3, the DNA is TGTGCCAGCAGCTTGGGGTCAGGTTTCCCCCCAGATACGCAGTATTTT.